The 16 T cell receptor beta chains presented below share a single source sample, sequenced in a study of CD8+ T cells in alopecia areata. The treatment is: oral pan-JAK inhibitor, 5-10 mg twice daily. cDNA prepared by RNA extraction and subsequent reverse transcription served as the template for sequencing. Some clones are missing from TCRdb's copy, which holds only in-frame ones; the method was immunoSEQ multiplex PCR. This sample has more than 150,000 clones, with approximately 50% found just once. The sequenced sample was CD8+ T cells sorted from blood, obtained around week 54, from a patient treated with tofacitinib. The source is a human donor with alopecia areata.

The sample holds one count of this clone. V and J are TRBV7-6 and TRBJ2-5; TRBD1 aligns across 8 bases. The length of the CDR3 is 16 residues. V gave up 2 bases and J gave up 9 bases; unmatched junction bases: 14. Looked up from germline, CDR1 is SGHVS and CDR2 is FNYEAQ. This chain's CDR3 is CASSLRPGGELGAQYF. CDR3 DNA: TGTGCCAGCAGCTTACGGCCAGGGGGCGAACTGGGGGCCCAGTACTTC.

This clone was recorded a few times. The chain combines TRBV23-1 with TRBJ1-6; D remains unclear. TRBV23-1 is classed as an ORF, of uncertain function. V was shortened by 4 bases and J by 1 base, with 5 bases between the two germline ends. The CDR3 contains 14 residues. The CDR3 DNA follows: TGCGCCAGCAGTCCTACTTCCTATAATTCACCCCTCCACTTT. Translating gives CASSPTSYNSPLHF.

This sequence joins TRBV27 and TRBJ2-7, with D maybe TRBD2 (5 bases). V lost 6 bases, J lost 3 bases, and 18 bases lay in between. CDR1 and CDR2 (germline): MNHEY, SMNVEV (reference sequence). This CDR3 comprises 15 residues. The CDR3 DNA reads TGTGCCAGCAGGGAAGCGGTCCGCGGGTTCTACGAGCAGTACTTC. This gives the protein CASREAVRGFYEQYF.

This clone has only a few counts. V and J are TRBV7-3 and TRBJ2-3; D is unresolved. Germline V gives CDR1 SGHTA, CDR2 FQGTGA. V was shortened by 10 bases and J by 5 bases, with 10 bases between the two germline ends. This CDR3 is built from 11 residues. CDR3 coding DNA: TGTGCCACCCTACACAGAGATACGCAGTATTTT. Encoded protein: CATLHRDTQYF.

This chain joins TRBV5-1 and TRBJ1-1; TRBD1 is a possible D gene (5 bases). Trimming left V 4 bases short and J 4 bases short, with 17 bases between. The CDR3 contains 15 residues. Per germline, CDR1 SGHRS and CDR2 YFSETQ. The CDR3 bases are TGCGCCAGCAGCAGCTCGTCCGGGGCCCCCACTGAAGCTTTCTTT. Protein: CASSSSSGAPTEAFF.

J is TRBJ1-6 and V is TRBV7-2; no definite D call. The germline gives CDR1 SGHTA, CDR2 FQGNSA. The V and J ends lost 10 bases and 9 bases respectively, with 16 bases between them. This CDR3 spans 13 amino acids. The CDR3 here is CATSPIPRSPLHF. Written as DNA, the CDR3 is TGTGCCACCAGTCCTATTCCGCGTTCACCCCTCCACTTT.

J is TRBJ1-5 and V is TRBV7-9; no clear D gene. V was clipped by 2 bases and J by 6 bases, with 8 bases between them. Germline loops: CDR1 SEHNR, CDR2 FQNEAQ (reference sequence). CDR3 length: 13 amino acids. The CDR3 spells CASSLSVGQPQHF. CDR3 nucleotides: TGTGCCAGCAGCTTATCGGTTGGTCAGCCCCAGCATTTT.

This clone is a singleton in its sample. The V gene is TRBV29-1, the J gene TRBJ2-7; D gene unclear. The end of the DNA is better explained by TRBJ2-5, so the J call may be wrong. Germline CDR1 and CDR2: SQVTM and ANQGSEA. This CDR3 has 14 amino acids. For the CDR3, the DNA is TGCAGCTTTGCCGGCACTATGTCTCAAGAGACCCAGTACTTC. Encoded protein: CSFAGTMSQETQYF.

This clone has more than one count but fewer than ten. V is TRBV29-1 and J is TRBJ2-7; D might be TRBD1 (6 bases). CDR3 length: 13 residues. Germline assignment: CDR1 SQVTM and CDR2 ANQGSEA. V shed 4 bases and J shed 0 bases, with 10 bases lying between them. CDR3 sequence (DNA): TGCAGCGTTGGAAGGGGGAGCTCCTACGAGCAGTACTTC. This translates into CSVGRGSSYEQYF.

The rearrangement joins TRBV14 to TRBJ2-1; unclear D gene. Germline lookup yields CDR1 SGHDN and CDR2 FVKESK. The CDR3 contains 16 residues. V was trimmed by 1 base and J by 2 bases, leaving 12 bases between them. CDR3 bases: TGTGCCAGCAGCCAAGCCAAGGGTCAGACCTACAATGAGCAGTTCTTC. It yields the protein CASSQAKGQTYNEQFF.

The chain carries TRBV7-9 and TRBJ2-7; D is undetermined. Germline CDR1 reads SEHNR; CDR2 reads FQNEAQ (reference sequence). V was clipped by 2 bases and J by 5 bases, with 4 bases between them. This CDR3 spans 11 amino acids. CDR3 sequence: CASSLRHEQYF. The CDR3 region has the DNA TGTGCCAGCAGCTTACGCCACGAGCAGTACTTC.

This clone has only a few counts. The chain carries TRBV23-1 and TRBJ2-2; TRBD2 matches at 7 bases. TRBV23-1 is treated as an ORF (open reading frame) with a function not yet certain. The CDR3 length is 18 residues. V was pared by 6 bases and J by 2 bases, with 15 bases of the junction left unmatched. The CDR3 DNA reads TGCGCCAGCAGCGTCAACGCTAGCGGACTATTTAACACCGGGGAGCTGTTTTTT. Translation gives CASSVNASGLFNTGELFF.

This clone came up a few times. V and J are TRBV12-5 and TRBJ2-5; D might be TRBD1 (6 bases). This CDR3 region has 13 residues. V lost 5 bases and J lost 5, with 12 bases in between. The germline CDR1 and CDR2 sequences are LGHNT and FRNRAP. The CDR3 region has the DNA TGTGCTAGTGGTATAAACAGGGAGGAGACCCAGTACTTC. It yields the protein CASGINREETQYF.

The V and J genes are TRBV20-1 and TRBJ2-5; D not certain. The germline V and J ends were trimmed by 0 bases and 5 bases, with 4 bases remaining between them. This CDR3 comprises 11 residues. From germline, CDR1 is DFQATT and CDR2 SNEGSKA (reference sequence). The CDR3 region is CSARDRETQYF. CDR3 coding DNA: TGCAGTGCTAGAGATCGGGAGACCCAGTACTTC.

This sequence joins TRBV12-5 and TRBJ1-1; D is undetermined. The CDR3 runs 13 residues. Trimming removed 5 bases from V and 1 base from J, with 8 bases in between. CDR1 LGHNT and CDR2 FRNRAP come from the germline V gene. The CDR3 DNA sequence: TGTGCTAGTGGTGCTAGTAGGAACACTGAAGCTTTCTTT. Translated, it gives CASGASRNTEAFF.

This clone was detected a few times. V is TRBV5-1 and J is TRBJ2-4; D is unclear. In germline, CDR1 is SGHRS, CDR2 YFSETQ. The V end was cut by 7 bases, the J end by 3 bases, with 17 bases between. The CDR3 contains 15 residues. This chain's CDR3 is CASDSLTEDKNIQYF. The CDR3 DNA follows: TGCGCCAGCGATTCACTCACAGAAGACAAAAACATTCAGTACTTC.